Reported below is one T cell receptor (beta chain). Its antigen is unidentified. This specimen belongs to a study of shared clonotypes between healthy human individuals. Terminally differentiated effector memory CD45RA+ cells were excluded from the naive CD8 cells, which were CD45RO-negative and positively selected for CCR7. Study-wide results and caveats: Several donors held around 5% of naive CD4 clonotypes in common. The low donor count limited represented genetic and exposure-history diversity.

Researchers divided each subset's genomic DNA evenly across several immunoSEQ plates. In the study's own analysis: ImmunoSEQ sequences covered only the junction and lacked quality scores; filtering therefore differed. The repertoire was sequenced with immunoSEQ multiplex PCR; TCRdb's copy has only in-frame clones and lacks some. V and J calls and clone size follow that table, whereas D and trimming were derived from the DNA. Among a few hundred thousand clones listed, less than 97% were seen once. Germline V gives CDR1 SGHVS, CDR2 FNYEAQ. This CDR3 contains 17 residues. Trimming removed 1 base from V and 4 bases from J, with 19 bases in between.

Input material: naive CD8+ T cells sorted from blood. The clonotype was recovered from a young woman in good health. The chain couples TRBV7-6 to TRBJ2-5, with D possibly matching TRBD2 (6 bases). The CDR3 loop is CASSLVVGGRKGETQYF. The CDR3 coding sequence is TGTGCCAGCAGCTTAGTAGTGGGTGGGAGGAAAGGAGAGACCCAGTACTTC. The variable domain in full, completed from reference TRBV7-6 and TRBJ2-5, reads GAGVSQSPRYKVTKRGQDVALRCDPISGHVSLYWYRQALGQGPEFLTYFNYEAQQDKSGLPNDRFSAERPEGSISTLTIQRTEQRDSAMYRCASSLVVGGRKGETQYFGPGTRLLVL.